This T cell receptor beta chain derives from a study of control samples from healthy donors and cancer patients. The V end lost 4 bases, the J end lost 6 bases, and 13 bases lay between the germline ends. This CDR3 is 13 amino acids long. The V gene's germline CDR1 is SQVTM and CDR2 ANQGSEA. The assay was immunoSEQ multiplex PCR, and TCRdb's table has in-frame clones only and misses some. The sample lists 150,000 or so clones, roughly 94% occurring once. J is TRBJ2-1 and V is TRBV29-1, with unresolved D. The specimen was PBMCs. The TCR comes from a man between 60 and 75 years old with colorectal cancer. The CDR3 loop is CSVVSKGVNEQFF. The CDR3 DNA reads TGCAGCGTTGTGTCCAAAGGAGTCAATGAGCAGTTCTTC.